The sequence of this T cell receptor beta chain was determined in a study of blood T cell repertoires in COVID-19. Looking at the study overall: The United States, Italy and Spain were the sources of the acute and convalescent COVID-19 samples.

Per the germline V gene, CDR1 is SGDLS and CDR2 is YYNGEE. V lost 3 bases to trimming and J lost 6 bases, with 23 bases between them. The CDR3 loop spans 17 amino acids. Repertoires were generated with immunoSEQ multiplex PCR, while TCRdb's copy carries only in-frame clones and drops some. This sample yields about 200,000 clones, of which 86% are seen a single time; 5.6% belongs to the top ten. Specimen: PBMCs or T cells enriched from blood (not recorded which). This clonotype originated in a man aged 35-49 years with acute COVID-19. The chain has TRBV9 and TRBJ2-3; D is possibly TRBD2 (7 bases). CDR3 in amino acids: CASSETTSSGGGDTQYF. As DNA, the CDR3 is TGTGCCAGCAGCGAGACCACTTCTAGCGGAGGGGGGGATACGCAGTATTTT.